This T cell receptor (beta chain) was documented in a study of T cell repertoires in aging, cancer and after chemotherapy. Study as a whole: Donors were grouped into six age bands spanning 30 or younger through 70 or older. Healthy donor repertoires were recorded over several months to years and showed clear clonal overlap. The full dataset contained several million TCR reads.

V gave up 7 bases and J gave up 0 bases, with 14 bases separating them. The CDR3 spans 15 residues. Germline lookup yields CDR1 MNHEY and CDR2 SVGAGI. Multiplex touch-down PCR with TRB-A/B primers amplified rearranged V-D-J TRB sequences. TCRdb reanalysed the multiplex PCR reads using MiXCR and keeps one entry per CDR3 protein. This sample has 13,000 or so distinct CDR3 sequences; under 30% occur once, and the top ten carry around 2.6%. Overall study results and limits: Across the chemotherapy interval, each cancer cohort showed higher median generation probability, suggesting thymic rebound.

Peripheral blood genomic DNA, not sorted cells or RNA, was the template. For this clonotype: Its antigen is undetermined.

Material for sequencing was blood. The chain is built from TRBV6-5 and TRBJ2-3, with D perhaps given as TRBD1 or TRBD2 (5 bases each). The sequence was obtained from a human donor in good health. CDR3 in amino acids: CASTDRDASTDTQYF. The CDR3 coding sequence is TGTGCCAGCACTGACCGGGACGCAAGCACAGATACGCAGTATTTT.